The 4 T cell receptor beta chains listed next were all sequenced from one sample in a study of shared clonotypes between healthy human individuals. Repertoires were generated with immunoSEQ multiplex PCR, while TCRdb's copy carries only in-frame clones and drops some. The table has a few million clones, 92% seen once. Sequenced material: naive CD4+ T cells from PBMCs. Subset described: CD45RA+ positively selected. The receptor source for this set is a man between 18 and 29 years old in good health. Some clones in this sample may be carry-over from other donors' samples.

Only one count was recorded for this clone. The CDR3 DNA reads TGTGCCAGCAGAATACCAGGGGGCAGTGGCTACACCTTC. This gives the protein CASRIPGGSGYTF. The chain couples TRBV6-6 to TRBJ1-2, with 8 bases matching TRBD1. J lost 7 bases, V lost 6 bases, and 7 bases had no gene match. The germline CDR1 and CDR2 sequences are MNHNY and SVGAGI (reference sequence). CDR3 length equals 13 residues.

The J gene is TRBJ1-5, the V gene TRBV27; 8 bases line up with TRBD1. The trim removed 5 bases at V and 3 bases at J, leaving 9 bases unmatched. The CDR3 length is 16 residues. Germline V gene lookup returns CDR1 MNHEY and CDR2 SMNVEV (reference sequence). This CDR3 reads CASSPIDRGYNQPQHF. The CDR3 DNA reads as TGTGCCAGCAGTCCTATCGACAGGGGATACAATCAGCCCCAGCATTTT.

The rearrangement joins TRBV11-2 to TRBJ2-1; 10 bases map to TRBD2. V was pared by 7 bases and J by 3 bases, with 6 bases of the junction left unmatched. The CDR3 runs 15 residues. The germline V gene encodes CDR1 SGHAT and CDR2 FQNNGV. The CDR3 loop is CASKLLAGSYNEQFF. CDR3 DNA: TGTGCCAGCAAACTACTAGCGGGAAGCTACAATGAGCAGTTCTTC.

This chain joins TRBV2 and TRBJ2-2, with D hard to call. Trimming shortened V by 4 bases and J by 7 bases, and 4 bases separated the two germline ends. This CDR3 comprises 11 residues. Germline V gives CDR1 SNHLY, CDR2 FYNNEI. The CDR3 DNA is TGTGCCAGCAGTGGGGTCGGGGAGCTGTTTTTT. It yields the protein CASSGVGELFF.